Shown below are 27 T cell receptor beta chains from a single sample sequenced in a study of memory CD4+ T cells and cytomegalovirus serostatus. The repertoire was sequenced with immunoSEQ multiplex PCR; TCRdb's copy has only in-frame clones and lacks some. The data show 35,000 to 55,000 clones, with 76% seen just once and around 2% held by the top ten. Single viable CD3+CD4+CD8-CD45RO+ cells were sorted as the memory CD4+ T cells. Sequenced: memory CD4+ T cells from blood. The receptors were sampled from an adult in good health and CMV-seronegative.

The rearrangement joins TRBV14 to TRBJ1-4, with a weak D call TRBD1 (6 bases). The CDR3 loop spans 15 amino acids. CDR1 SGHDN and CDR2 FVKESK come from the germline V gene. V dropped 4 bases and J dropped 0 bases, with 9 bases sitting between them. CDR3: CASSRRTATNEKLFF. The CDR3 bases are TGTGCCAGCAGCCGTCGGACAGCAACTAATGAAAAACTGTTTTTT.

This chain uses TRBV11-2 with TRBJ1-5, with D uncertain. Germline V CDR1 and CDR2: SGHAT, FQNNGV. V shed 4 bases and J shed 5 bases, with 12 bases lying between them. The CDR3 runs to 14 residues. CDR3 sequence: CASSYPGADQPQHF. DNA for the CDR3: TGTGCCAGCAGCTACCCGGGTGCGGATCAGCCCCAGCATTTT.

V and J are TRBV11-2 and TRBJ2-1; D may be TRBD1 (5 bases). V was clipped by 5 bases and J by 10 bases, with 12 bases between them. The CDR3 sequence is 12 residues long. The germline CDR1 and CDR2 sequences are SGHAT and FQNNGV. CDR3 region: CASSARVREQFF. The CDR3 coding sequence is TGTGCCAGCAGCGCCAGGGTTCGGGAGCAGTTCTTC.

For the CDR3, the DNA is TGCGCCAGCAGCGCCTATCTGGCGGGTTATTCCTACAATGAGCAGTTCTTC. It codes for CASSAYLAGYSYNEQFF. The chain uses TRBV5-1 and TRBJ2-1, with D possibly TRBD2 on 5 matching bases. V lost 4 bases, J lost 1 base, and 18 bases lay in between. This CDR3 spans 17 amino acids. The V gene's germline CDR1 is SGHRS and CDR2 YFSETQ.

This chain connects TRBV5-6 to TRBJ2-2; D might be TRBD1 (5 bases). This CDR3 contains 18 residues. Germline CDR1 and CDR2: SGHDT and YYEEEE. Trimming took 4 bases from V and 6 from J, leaving 25 bases between them. CDR3 protein: CASSDDPGSPQQAGELFF. In DNA, the CDR3 is TGTGCCAGCAGCGATGACCCGGGCTCCCCTCAACAGGCCGGGGAGCTGTTTTTT.

This chain links TRBV7-3 with TRBJ2-5; unclear D gene. V was clipped by 4 bases and J by 4 bases, with 10 bases between them. This CDR3 comprises 13 residues. The germline V gene has CDR1 SGHTA and CDR2 FQGTGA. CDR3 sequence (DNA): TGTGCCAGCAGCTCCAGTATTACAGAGACCCAGTACTTC. Its translation is CASSSSITETQYF.

The rearrangement joins TRBV7-6 to TRBJ2-7; 8 nucleotides line up with TRBD1. After removal of 4 bases from V and 9 bases from J, the junction contained 8 bases not matched to a gene. This CDR3 region has 13 residues. Germline V gene sequence: CDR1 SGHVS, CDR2 FNYEAQ. The CDR3 DNA reads TGTGCCAGCAGCTCACCCGACAGGGGTCGGCAGTACTTC. Translation gives CASSSPDRGRQYF.

In its sample, this clone was seen once. The V call is TRBV27, the J call TRBJ2-7, with 10 bases matching TRBD1. The CDR3 has 16 residues. Looked up from germline, CDR1 is MNHEY and CDR2 is SMNVEV (reference sequence). V gave up 3 bases and J gave up 4 bases; unmatched junction bases: 9. The CDR3 spells CASSFLPGQGLYEQYF. In DNA, the CDR3 is TGTGCCAGCAGTTTTCTACCGGGACAGGGGTTATACGAGCAGTACTTC.

This chain links TRBV7-9 with TRBJ2-7, with TRBD1 matching over 10 bases. Germline CDR1 is SEHNR and CDR2 is FQNEAQ (reference sequence). V lost 0 bases and J lost 5; bases outside the gene matches: 10. The CDR3 is 17 amino acids. CDR3 coding DNA: TGTGCCAGCAGCTTAGCGGTTTTAGACAGGGGGCGGCACGAGCAGTACTTC. Translation gives CASSLAVLDRGRHEQYF.

This sequence joins TRBV19 and TRBJ1-2, with D unclear. CDR3 length: 13 amino acids. V was clipped by 0 bases and J by 4 bases, with 6 bases between them. Germline V gene sequence: CDR1 LNHDA, CDR2 SQIVND (reference sequence). The CDR3 loop is CASSIEASYGYTF. The CDR3 nucleotides read TGTGCCAGTAGTATAGAGGCGTCCTATGGCTACACCTTC.

The rearrangement links TRBV11-3 to TRBJ2-1, with 10 bases lining up with TRBD2. This CDR3 region has 14 residues. CDR1 is SGHNT and CDR2 is YENEEA in the germline V gene. Trimming at V came to 5 bases and at J to 6 bases, leaving 4 bases not matched to a gene. The CDR3 coding sequence is TGTGCCAGCAGCGCCCTAGCGGGGGTCAATGAGCAGTTCTTC. Translation: CASSALAGVNEQFF.

The J gene is TRBJ1-6, the V gene TRBV6-5; weak D call: TRBD1 (6 bases). The CDR3 covers 14 residues. Germline loops: CDR1 MNHEY, CDR2 SVGAGI. Trimming pared 2 bases from V and 10 bases from J, leaving 12 bases between. The CDR3 loop is CASSYPRGGSPLHF. The CDR3 DNA reads TGTGCCAGCAGTTACCCCAGGGGAGGATCACCCCTCCACTTT.

V usage is TRBV5-6 and J usage is TRBJ2-2; D call uncertain. The CDR3 is made up of 15 amino acids. The V and J ends lost 0 bases and 1 base respectively, with 7 bases between them. Germline CDR1 SGHDT, CDR2 YYEEEE. Here the CDR3 reads CASSLGLRNTGELFF. The CDR3 DNA reads TGTGCCAGCAGCTTGGGTCTAAGGAACACCGGGGAGCTGTTTTTT. Combining the CDR3 with reference TRBV5-6 and TRBJ2-2 gives the whole variable domain DAGVTQSPTHLIKTRGQQVTLRCSPKSGHDTVSWYQQALGQGPQFIFQYYEEEERQRGNFPDRFSGHQFPNYSSELNVNALLLGDSALYLCASSLGLRNTGELFFGEGSRLTVL.

The V and J genes are TRBV2 and TRBJ1-5, with 9 nucleotides matching TRBD1. Germline V gene sequence: CDR1 SNHLY, CDR2 FYNNEI. The CDR3 covers 14 residues. V shed 6 bases, J shed 7 bases, and the junction held 7 bases outside the gene matches. In DNA form, the CDR3 reads TGTGCCAGCAGCGAGGGACAGGGAGAGCAGCCCCAGCATTTT. Translating gives CASSEGQGEQPQHF. Variable domain in full (rest from reference TRBV2 and TRBJ1-5): EPEVTQTPSHQVTQMGQEVILRCVPISNHLYFYWYRQILGQKVEFLVSFYNNEISEKSEIFDDQFSVERPDGSNFTLKIRSTKLEDSAMYFCASSEGQGEQPQHFGDGTRLSIL.

J is TRBJ2-5 and V is TRBV9; 8 bases map to TRBD1. Trimming at V came to 4 bases and at J to 3 bases, leaving 8 bases not matched to a gene. Germline V gene lookup returns CDR1 SGDLS and CDR2 YYNGEE. CDR3 length equals 15 residues. The CDR3: CASSPDRGVEETQYF. CDR3 coding DNA: TGTGCCAGCAGCCCCGACAGGGGAGTAGAAGAGACCCAGTACTTC.

This clone is deemed medium-sized (0.01 to 0.1%). The chain combines TRBV2 with TRBJ2-3, with TRBD2 matching over 7 bases. Trimming at V came to 4 bases and at J to 4 bases, leaving 8 bases not matched to a gene. Germline-derived CDR1 and CDR2 are SNHLY and FYNNEI. The CDR3 has 15 residues. CDR3 region: CASSVQRGGADTQYF. CDR3 in DNA: TGTGCCAGCAGTGTCCAGCGGGGTGGGGCAGATACGCAGTATTTT.

V and J are TRBV7-8 and TRBJ1-2, with 9 bases identical to TRBD1. Germline CDR1 is SGHVS and CDR2 is FQNEAQ. V lost 4 bases to trimming and J lost 8 bases; unmatched junction nucleotides: 5. The CDR3 extends over 13 amino acids. CDR3 in amino acids: CASSSRTGEGYTF. CDR3 DNA sequence: TGTGCCAGCAGCTCGAGGACAGGGGAGGGCTACACCTTC.

This chain links TRBV18 with TRBJ2-7, with 8 bases matching TRBD1. Germline values: CDR1 KGHSH, CDR2 LQKENI. The CDR3 totals 15 residues. The J segment lost 2 bases and the V segment lost 4 bases, leaving 7 bases of the junction unmatched. CDR3 region: CASSLRGQVTYEQYF. The CDR3 coding sequence is TGTGCCAGCTCACTTAGGGGACAGGTCACCTACGAGCAGTACTTC. Combining the CDR3 with reference TRBV18 and TRBJ2-7 gives the whole variable domain NAGVMQNPRHLVRRRGQEARLRCSPMKGHSHVYWYRQLPEEGLKFMVYLQKENIIDESGMPKERFSAEFPKEGPSILRIQQVVRGDSAAYFCASSLRGQVTYEQYFGPGTRLTVT.

Only a few counts were recorded for this clone. J is TRBJ2-2 and V is TRBV7-9, with TRBD1 matching over 9 bases. CDR1 and CDR2 (germline): SEHNR, FQNEAQ (reference sequence). The CDR3 totals 18 residues. V dropped 5 bases and J dropped 1; count of bases not matched to a gene: 11. Here the CDR3 DNA reads TGTGCCAGCAGCCCACGGGACAGGGACTCGAGGAACACCGGGGAGCTGTTTTTT. Amino acids: CASSPRDRDSRNTGELFF.

This clone was found a few times. The V call is TRBV6-6, the J call TRBJ2-4, with D possibly being TRBD1 (6 bases). The germline V and J ends were trimmed by 6 bases and 14 bases, with 17 bases remaining between them. The CDR3 length is 12 residues. Per the germline V gene, CDR1 is MNHNY and CDR2 is SVGAGI (reference sequence). The chain's CDR3 is CASSNPTGNEYF. Written as DNA, the CDR3 is TGTGCCAGCAGCAACCCTACAGGGAATGAGTACTTC.

J is TRBJ2-1 and V is TRBV10-3, with 11 bases identical to TRBD1. The CDR3 contains 15 residues. V dropped 4 bases and J dropped 7; count of bases not matched to a gene: 6. Germline V gene sequence: CDR1 ENHRY, CDR2 SYGVKD. The CDR3 sequence: CAISARTGGGNEQFF. CDR3 DNA sequence: TGTGCCATCAGTGCCCGGACAGGGGGCGGGAATGAGCAGTTCTTC.

The V call is TRBV11-3, the J call TRBJ2-1; D might be TRBD1 (7 bases). Per the germline V gene, CDR1 is SGHNT and CDR2 is YENEEA. There are 12 residues in the CDR3. Trimming left V 5 bases short and J 9 bases short, with 11 bases between. The CDR3 bases are TGTGCCAGCAGCCAGGGGGAGGTTGAGCAGTTCTTC. Its translation is CASSQGEVEQFF.

This rearrangement joins TRBV5-4 to TRBJ1-2; TRBD1 matches 9 bases. Germline CDR1 reads SGHNT; CDR2 reads YYREEE (reference sequence). The V gene end was trimmed by 4 bases and the J gene end by 3 bases; junction bases not matched to a gene: 13. The CDR3 has 17 amino acids. The CDR3 reads CASSSPGQGVGDYGYTF. CDR3 nucleotides: TGTGCCAGCAGCAGTCCGGGACAGGGAGTGGGCGACTATGGCTACACCTTC.

V gene TRBV18 combines with J gene TRBJ1-3; the D gene is possibly TRBD1 (6 bases). V was clipped by 5 bases and J by 2 bases, with 13 bases between them. The CDR3 length is 15 residues. CDR1 is KGHSH, CDR2 LQKENI, per germline. CDR3 nucleotide sequence: TGTGCCAGCTCATTTCAACAGGGAGCTGGAAACACCATATATTTT. Translating it yields CASSFQQGAGNTIYF.

The gene calls are TRBV4-1 and TRBJ1-6; no firm D call. Germline V gene data show CDR1 as MGHRA and CDR2 as YSYEKL. The V end was cut by 0 bases, the J end by 2 bases, with 8 bases between. This CDR3 contains 16 residues. Written as DNA, the CDR3 is TGCGCCAGCAGCCAAGATGATGCAGCCTATAATTCACCCCTCCACTTT. Amino acid sequence: CASSQDDAAYNSPLHF.

The chain joins TRBV14 to TRBJ1-6; perhaps TRBD1 as D (6 bases). CDR1 is SGHDN and CDR2 is FVKESK in the germline V gene. This CDR3 region has 14 residues. Trimming removed 6 bases from V and 7 bases from J, with 13 bases in between. The CDR3 region is CASRRETGNSPLHF. CDR3 in DNA: TGTGCCAGCAGACGAGAAACAGGGAATTCACCCCTCCACTTT.

The CDR3 coding sequence is TGCGCCAGCAGCCAACCGACAGGGGACTATAATTCACCCCTCCACTTT. As protein: CASSQPTGDYNSPLHF. The rearrangement joins TRBV4-1 to TRBJ1-6, with 8 positions matching TRBD1. This CDR3 has 16 amino acids. V gave up 2 bases and J gave up 3 bases; unmatched junction bases: 3. From germline, CDR1 is MGHRA and CDR2 YSYEKL.